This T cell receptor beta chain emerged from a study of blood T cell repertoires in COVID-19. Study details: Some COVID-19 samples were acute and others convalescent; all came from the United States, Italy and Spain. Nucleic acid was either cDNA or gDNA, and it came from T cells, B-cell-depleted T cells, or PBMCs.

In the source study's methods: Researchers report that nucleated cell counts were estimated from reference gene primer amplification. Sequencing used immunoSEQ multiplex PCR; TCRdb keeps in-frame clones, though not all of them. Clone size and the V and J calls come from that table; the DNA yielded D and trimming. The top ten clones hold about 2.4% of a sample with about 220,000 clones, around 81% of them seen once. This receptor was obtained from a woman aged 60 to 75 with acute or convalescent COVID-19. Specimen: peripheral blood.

The CDR3 reads CASGLGRPGQAVPTGELFF. CDR3 in DNA: TGTGCTAGTGGTTTGGGACGCCCGGGACAGGCGGTTCCCACCGGGGAGCTGTTTTTT. The chain couples TRBV12-5 to TRBJ2-2, with 8 bases identical to TRBD1. After removal of 1 base from V and 4 bases from J, the junction contained 14 bases not matched to a gene. CDR1 is LGHNT and CDR2 is FRNRAP in the germline V gene. CDR3 size: 19 residues.